Described below is a single T cell receptor (beta chain) sequence and its context. Its antigen is unidentified. These data belong to a study of graft-versus-host responses after intestinal transplantation. Study overall: Transplant recipients had multivisceral, liver-intestinal, or isolated intestinal grafts. Anti-thymocyte globulin induction, then tacrolimus and steroids for about 3 years, went to all recipients.

Trimming pared 5 bases from V and 5 bases from J, leaving 13 bases between. The CDR3 has 13 residues. Germline V gene data show CDR1 as SEHNR and CDR2 as FQNEAQ (reference sequence). The study, taken as a whole, reports: Individuals carrying graft-donor T cell macrochimerism showed high graft-versus-host to host-versus-graft clonal ratios in allografts.

Clones were sequenced by immunoSEQ multiplex PCR, and TCRdb holds only the in-frame ones, with some missing. The sample includes about 39,000 clones, about nine tenths of them seen just once. This TCR derives from a human patient who received an intestinal transplant, so some T cells may come from the graft donor. This chain uses TRBV7-9 with TRBJ2-7, with D unresolved. The sequences come from PBMCs, collected about nine months after transplant. CDR3 in DNA: TGTGCCAGCAGCGTACGGCTTGAGGACGAGCAGTACTTC. This encodes CASSVRLEDEQYF. Full variable domain (outside the CDR3, taken from reference TRBV7-9 and TRBJ2-7): DTGVSQNPRHKITKRGQNVTFRCDPISEHNRLYWYRQTLGQGPEFLTYFQNEAQLEKSRLLSDRFSAERPKGSFSTLEIQRTEQGDSAMYLCASSVRLEDEQYFGPGTRLTVT.